The sample holds a few counts of the clone carrying this T cell receptor beta chain. Germline loops: CDR1 MGHDK, CDR2 SYGVNS. V was pared by 6 bases and J by 3 bases, with 10 bases between. The CDR3 sequence is 13 residues long. MiXCR, run by TCRdb on the RT-PCR reads, gives a single entry per CDR3 protein. The sample contains about 960,000 distinct CDR3 sequences, 15% to 20% of which appear only once. The sample is drawn from a study of patients and donors after allogeneic stem cell transplantation. This sequence originates from a human donor who was either an allogeneic HSCT recipient or a stem cell or donor lymphocyte infusion donor (not recorded which). It is not recorded whose cells these are; they may come from a transplant donor. Sequenced material: blood, either unsorted or a sorted T cell fraction (not recorded which). The rearrangement links TRBV25-1 to TRBJ2-3; D unclear. The CDR3 region is CASSPIWTDTQYF. The CDR3 bases are TGTGCCAGCAGCCCCATCTGGACAGATACGCAGTATTTT.